The 26 T cell receptor beta chains reported below all come from one sample, sequenced in a study of control samples from healthy donors and cancer patients. The table came from immunoSEQ multiplex PCR; TCRdb's copy has only in-frame clones and leaves some out. The sample shows about 84,000 clones, approximately 80% of them seen only once. The sequenced sample consisted of PBMCs. These receptor sequences come from a man in his sixties with head and neck cancer.

The rearrangement links TRBV2 to TRBJ1-4; TRBD1 matches at 7 bases. The CDR3 contains 14 residues. Looked up from germline, CDR1 is SNHLY and CDR2 is FYNNEI. V lost 2 bases and J lost 5; bases outside the gene matches: 2. CDR3 loop: CASSEQGGNEKLFF. CDR3 in DNA: TGTGCCAGCAGTGAACAGGGGGGGAATGAAAAACTGTTTTTT.

This rearrangement joins TRBV25-1 to TRBJ2-3; D remains ambiguous. V was pared by 4 bases and J by 0 bases, with 5 bases between. Germline V gene sequence: CDR1 MGHDK, CDR2 SYGVNS. The CDR3 consists of 13 residues. CDR3 coding DNA: TGTGCCAGCAGTGGACTTAGCACAGATACGCAGTATTTT. Translation gives CASSGLSTDTQYF.

The rearrangement joins TRBV7-9 to TRBJ1-2; D is possibly TRBD1 (5 bases). The germline V and J ends were trimmed by 3 bases and 0 bases, with 17 bases remaining between them. Per the germline V gene, CDR1 is SEHNR and CDR2 is FQNEAQ (reference sequence). The CDR3 consists of 17 residues. The CDR3: CASSFISGPDTNYGYTF. As DNA, the CDR3 is TGTGCCAGCAGCTTTATCTCAGGGCCAGACACTAACTATGGCTACACCTTC.

The rearrangement uses TRBV28 and TRBJ1-6; D may be TRBD1 (5 bases). Per germline, CDR1 MDHEN and CDR2 SYDVKM. Trimming stripped 6 bases from V and 9 bases from J, with 18 bases between. The CDR3 runs 15 residues. The CDR3 is CASSLKGYTASPLHF. Written as DNA, the CDR3 is TGTGCCAGCAGCCTCAAGGGGTATACGGCTTCACCCCTCCACTTT.

The chain recombines TRBV27 with TRBJ1-2; weak D call: TRBD1 (6 bases). The ends were cut back, 8 bases at V and 3 bases at J, with 13 bases in the middle. The germline gives CDR1 MNHEY, CDR2 SMNVEV (reference sequence). The CDR3 is 13 residues long. In DNA, the CDR3 is TGTGCCAGCCGACGACAGGATTACTATGGCTACACCTTC. Residues: CASRRQDYYGYTF.

V usage is TRBV19 and J usage is TRBJ1-5, with 11 nucleotides matching TRBD1. V lost 8 bases, J lost 6 bases, and 3 bases stayed unmatched. From germline, CDR1 is LNHDA and CDR2 SQIVND (reference sequence). This CDR3 comprises 13 residues. CDR3 nucleotides: TGTGCCAGTTGGGACAGGGGGTCTCAGCCCCAGCATTTT. Residues: CASWDRGSQPQHF.

This chain joins TRBV2 and TRBJ1-1; D might be TRBD1 (6 bases). Germline CDR1 is SNHLY and CDR2 is FYNNEI. Trimming stripped 8 bases from V and 4 bases from J, with 11 bases between. CDR3 length equals 12 residues. As DNA, the CDR3 is TGTGCCAGCCACAGGGATGCCACTGAAGCTTTCTTT. Protein product: CASHRDATEAFF.

The rearrangement uses TRBV18 and TRBJ2-7; D ambiguous. Trimming shortened V by 2 bases and J by 0 bases, and 8 bases separated the two germline ends. The CDR3 runs to 14 residues. Germline loops: CDR1 KGHSH, CDR2 LQKENI. The CDR3 sequence: CASSPAGFSYEQYF. The CDR3 DNA sequence: TGTGCCAGCTCACCAGCAGGTTTCTCCTACGAGCAGTACTTC.

The chain joins TRBV9 to TRBJ2-7; weak D call: TRBD2 (6 bases). V was shortened by 3 bases and J by 7 bases, with 23 bases between the two germline ends. CDR1 is SGDLS, CDR2 YYNGEE, per germline. CDR3 size: 16 residues. In nucleotides, the CDR3 is TGTGCCAGCAGCGCCTGGGGTGGCCGGAGCCGGGGGGAGCAGTACTTC. This codes for CASSAWGGRSRGEQYF. The entire variable domain, with the rest obtained from reference TRBV9 and TRBJ2-7, is as follows: DSGVTQTPKHLITATGQRVTLRCSPRSGDLSVYWYQQSLDQGLQFLIQYYNGEERAKGNILERFSAQQFPDLHSELNLSSLELGDSALYFCASSAWGGRSRGEQYFGPGTRLTVT.

The chain couples TRBV11-2 to TRBJ2-2; TRBD2 is a possible D gene (5 bases). Germline values: CDR1 SGHAT, CDR2 FQNNGV. Trimming shortened V by 5 bases and J by 0 bases, and 16 bases separated the two germline ends. The CDR3 is 17 residues long. CDR3 residues: CASSRGGWATNTGELFF. In DNA, the CDR3 is TGTGCCAGCAGCCGAGGAGGTTGGGCGACGAACACCGGGGAGCTGTTTTTT.

V and J are TRBV18 and TRBJ1-3; D remains ambiguous. The CDR3 consists of 16 residues. From germline, CDR1 is KGHSH and CDR2 LQKENI. Trimming pared 1 base from V and 2 bases from J, leaving 12 bases between. The CDR3 is CASSPQGATPGNTIYF. In nucleotides, the CDR3 is TGTGCCAGCTCACCACAAGGCGCAACGCCTGGAAACACCATATATTTT.

The chain employs TRBV6-1 and TRBJ1-6, with D possibly being TRBD1 (5 bases). CDR1 is MNHNS, CDR2 SASEGT, per germline. The ends were cut back, 4 bases at V and 0 bases at J, with 16 bases in the middle. The CDR3 spans 18 residues. The CDR3 DNA reads as TGTGCCAGCAGTGCCTTAATACAGGAAAGCTCCTATAATTCACCCCTCCACTTT. Its translation is CASSALIQESSYNSPLHF.

The chain joins TRBV5-1 to TRBJ2-7; TRBD2 aligns across 10 bases. Germline V gene sequence: CDR1 SGHRS, CDR2 YFSETQ. This CDR3 is built from 15 residues. V was clipped by 0 bases and J by 6 bases; unmatched bases: 6. For the CDR3, the DNA is TGCGCCAGCAGCTTGGCTAGCGGGAGCGGGGGCGAGCAGTACTTC. Translating it yields CASSLASGSGGEQYF.

The gene calls are TRBV18 and TRBJ2-1, with D hard to call. The CDR3 spans 16 residues. Trimming pared 6 bases from V and 7 bases from J, leaving 22 bases between. Germline loops: CDR1 KGHSH, CDR2 LQKENI. CDR3 sequence (DNA): TGTGCCAGCTCCTTATTCCCCGGGTTGAATAGAAATGAGCAGTTCTTC. This gives the protein CASSLFPGLNRNEQFF.

The V call is TRBV7-9, the J call TRBJ2-1, with TRBD2 matching over 10 bases. The CDR3 is 14 residues long. V lost 5 bases to trimming and J lost 7 bases; unmatched junction nucleotides: 5. Per germline, CDR1 SEHNR and CDR2 FQNEAQ (reference sequence). This CDR3 is CASSPGTSVNEQFF. The CDR3 coding sequence is TGTGCCAGCAGCCCCGGGACTAGCGTGAATGAGCAGTTCTTC.

The DNA of the CDR3 is TGCGCCAGCAGCTTGGCCGGGGACACGGCAGATACGCAGTATTTT. Amino acids: CASSLAGDTADTQYF. The chain recombines TRBV5-1 with TRBJ2-3; weak D call: TRBD1 (6 bases). The CDR3 runs 15 residues. Germline loops: CDR1 SGHRS, CDR2 YFSETQ. V was clipped by 0 bases and J by 4 bases, with 12 bases between them.

The rearrangement uses TRBV11-2 and TRBJ2-7, with D possibly matching TRBD1 (5 bases). Per germline, CDR1 SGHAT and CDR2 FQNNGV. Trimming cost V 2 bases and J 2 bases, with 16 bases left between them. The CDR3 spans 16 residues. The CDR3 here is CASSLLGAIGAYEQYF. In DNA, the CDR3 is TGTGCCAGCAGCTTATTAGGGGCGATAGGGGCCTACGAGCAGTACTTC.

The chain recombines TRBV5-5 with TRBJ2-5, with D maybe TRBD1 (5 bases). V was pared by 6 bases and J by 0 bases, with 9 bases between. Germline V gene lookup returns CDR1 SGHKS and CDR2 YYEKEE (reference sequence). The CDR3 length is 13 residues. CDR3 sequence reads: CASTRVYQETQYF. The CDR3 nucleotides are TGTGCCAGCACCAGGGTGTACCAAGAGACCCAGTACTTC.

This clone was observed a single time. The chain has TRBV11-2 and TRBJ1-1; D possibly corresponds to TRBD1 (6 bases). CDR1 is SGHAT and CDR2 is FQNNGV in the germline V gene. The CDR3 runs to 15 residues. Trimming removed 1 base at V and 4 bases at J, with 13 bases between. The CDR3 sequence is CASSLVKGGLTEAFF. The CDR3 nucleotides are TGTGCCAGCAGCTTAGTTAAGGGGGGCCTCACTGAAGCTTTCTTT.

Points on this clone: Other nucleotide sequences from this sample produce the same CDR3. V is TRBV2 and J is TRBJ1-5, with a possible D match to TRBD1 (6 bases). The germline V gene has CDR1 SNHLY and CDR2 FYNNEI. Trimming took 4 bases from V and 6 from J, leaving 10 bases between them. The CDR3 length is 13 residues. CDR3 amino acids: CASSGTGFQPQHF. CDR3 nucleotide sequence: TGTGCCAGCAGTGGAACAGGGTTTCAGCCCCAGCATTTT.

The chain is built from TRBV2 and TRBJ2-2; D may be TRBD1 or TRBD2 (5 bases each). The V end lost 9 bases, the J end lost 0 bases, and 11 bases lay between the germline ends. The CDR3 has 14 residues. Per germline, CDR1 SNHLY and CDR2 FYNNEI. The CDR3 DNA follows: TGTGCCAGAGGGACGGGCGCGAACACCGGGGAGCTGTTTTTT. This gives the protein CARGTGANTGELFF.

J is TRBJ1-1 and V is TRBV5-5; 10 positions match TRBD1. Germline V gene lookup returns CDR1 SGHKS and CDR2 YYEKEE (reference sequence). This CDR3 has 13 amino acids. After removal of 4 bases from V and 10 bases from J, the junction contained 7 bases not matched to a gene. In DNA, the CDR3 is TGTGCCAGCAGCGCCGGGACAGGGGTACGAGCTTTCTTT. The encoded protein is CASSAGTGVRAFF.

This chain links TRBV5-1 with TRBJ2-4; D is undetermined. The CDR3 has 14 amino acids. Germline V CDR1 and CDR2: SGHRS, YFSETQ. Trimming stripped 1 base from V and 3 bases from J, with 8 bases between. The CDR3 loop reads CASSLIDGKNIQYF. The CDR3, as DNA: TGCGCCAGCAGCTTGATTGACGGCAAAAACATTCAGTACTTC.

This clone was seen a single time. V usage is TRBV12-3 or TRBV12-4 and J usage is TRBJ2-7; D is tentatively TRBD1 or TRBD2 (5 bases each). The germline V and J ends were trimmed by 8 bases and 2 bases, with 13 bases remaining between them. The CDR3 is 13 residues long. The CDR3 region is CASRQSGPYEQYF. Written as DNA, the CDR3 is TGTGCCAGCCGACAGAGCGGCCCCTACGAGCAGTACTTC.

V is TRBV18 and J is TRBJ2-2; the match to TRBD1 covers 9 bases. CDR1 and CDR2 from the germline V gene are KGHSH and LQKENI. After removal of 2 bases from V and 3 bases from J, the junction contained 4 bases not matched to a gene. The CDR3 length is 16 residues. DNA for the CDR3: TGTGCCAGCTCACCAGGACAGGGGCGGTACACCGGGGAGCTGTTTTTT. As protein: CASSPGQGRYTGELFF.

The chain has TRBV4-1 and TRBJ2-2; 9 bases fit TRBD1. The V gene's germline CDR1 is MGHRA and CDR2 YSYEKL. CDR3 length: 19 residues. V shed 0 bases, J shed 0 bases, and the junction held 8 bases outside the gene matches. CDR3 bases: TGCGCCAGCAGCCAAGATTCCTGGGACAGGGAATCGAACACCGGGGAGCTGTTTTTT. Its protein is CASSQDSWDRESNTGELFF.